The present T cell receptor beta chain was sequenced within a study of PD-1 blockade in mismatch repair-deficient tumors listed by TCRdb under 2017. In terms of the full investigation: Between late 2013 and 2016, 86 consecutive patients with 11 to 12 mismatch repair-deficient cancer types, all previously treated and progressing, were enrolled in the trial. Tumor-associated T cell clones were tracked in the peripheral blood of patients responding to PD-1 blockade by deep sequencing of TCR CDR3 regions.

General study outcomes and caveats: Rapid expansion after pembrolizumab followed by contraction, generally before radiologic responses, was shown by tumor-resident clones, which were often undetectable in blood before treatment.

The protocol used for the library was the immunoSEQ multiplex PCR assay. TCRdb stores this immuneACCESS table with in-frame sequences only. Part of the clones is absent; in the studies checked, under half of the shortfall reflects unresolved V genes, and no reason is known for the rest. The sample data list tens of thousands of clones, and around 73% of these were observed just once. The ten top clones hold 4.5% to 7% of the sample. Mismatch repair deficiency was established in every enrolled patient by polymerase chain reaction or immunohistochemistry. TCR sequencing was carried out for a few patients who responded to pembrolizumab therapy. The phase II trial prospectively evaluated PD-1 blockade with pembrolizumab in advanced mismatch repair-deficient cancers, independent of tissue of origin. Serial peripheral blood T cell samples were collected before and at multiple times after starting PD-1 blockade. Blood sampling time points were reported as weeks after the first dose of pembrolizumab.

Details on this clone: It lacks a known antigen. No base quality values were provided; no much bigger clone lies one nucleotide off.

This TCR came from an adult with mismatch repair-deficient cancer. The sample was peripheral blood, taken 2 weeks after starting pembrolizumab.

CDR3 region: CASRDGTPTSGNTIYF. At the DNA level, the sequence is TGTGCCAGTAGGGATGGGACGCCGACCTCTGGAAACACCATATATTTT. The sequence joins TRBV19 to TRBJ1-3, with TRBD1 tentatively as D gene (5 bases match). According to the germline V gene (reference sequence), CDR1 reads LNHDA and CDR2 reads SQIVND. The CDR3 holds 16 amino acids from the cysteine to the phenylalanine. Only the CDR3 DNA is retained, 48 bases long and in frame from the first base. The junction shows trimming of 6 bases on V and 0 bases on J, plus 15 bases between the germline ends.